A selection of T cell receptor beta chains follows, all from one sample in a study of T cell changes during pregnancy in multiple sclerosis. Profiled with immunoSEQ multiplex PCR; TCRdb holds only in-frame clones, not every one. The table shows about 28,000 clones, with 85% to 95% occurring only once. The sequencing used CD8+ T cells from peripheral blood mononuclear cells, collected before pregnancy. These receptors were collected from a female donor with multiple sclerosis, enrolled in a pregnancy study. CDR3s include the opening cysteine and the closing phenylalanine or tryptophan. Each record gives: J gene, V gene, CDR3 protein.

TRBJ2-1 | TRBV7-9 | CASSPPEGYEQFF
TRBJ2-1 | TRBV4-3 | CASSQEMGGPNEQFF
TRBJ1-1 | TRBV27 | CASSLGTQGEAFF
TRBJ1-3 | TRBV6-6 | CASSYSGGAGNTIYF
TRBJ2-7 | TRBV27 | CASSPIVGGMRNEQYF
TRBJ1-5 | TRBV29-1 | CSVSTGPYSNQPQHF
TRBJ2-1 | TRBV4-3 | CASSQATGGYNEQFF
TRBJ2-5 | TRBV27 | CASRLAGGYQETQYF
TRBJ2-2 | TRBV28 | CASSLPGIKVGELFF
TRBJ2-3 | TRBV4-3 | CASSQDRLAGGTQYF
TRBJ2-1 | TRBV9 | CASSSDPAGVYNEQFF
TRBJ2-1 | TRBV9 | CASSGASGRALDEQFF
TRBJ1-2 | TRBV21-1 | CATHRTGRIYGYTF
TRBJ2-2 | TRBV6-5 | CASSFIGQNTGELFF
TRBJ1-1 | TRBV15 | CATSRGRESNTEAFF
TRBJ1-2 | TRBV29-1 | CSVRDSDTHGYTF
TRBJ1-1 | TRBV6-5 | CASSWETEAFF
TRBJ2-7 | TRBV27 | CASSSGRETYEQYF
TRBJ2-1 | TRBV7-8 | CASRDSLYNEQFF
TRBJ1-1 | TRBV5-6 | CASSFFMNTEAFF
TRBJ2-5 | TRBV30 | CAWSVLGSGWETQYF
TRBJ1-1 | TRBV28 | CASSLMGEPVNTEAFF
TRBJ2-3 | TRBV28 | CASSPRLAGSDTQYF
TRBJ1-5 | TRBV7-9 | CASSLGPGGNQPQHF
TRBJ2-7 | TRBV4-2 | CASSQDEGVPSYEQYF
TRBJ1-1 | TRBV29-1 | CSVLQGARTEAFF
TRBJ2-3 | TRBV13 | CASSLGTGRDTQYF
TRBJ2-7 | TRBV6-5 | CASSYSGQVLYEQYF
TRBJ1-4 | TRBV6-5 | CASRPTETKNEKLFF
TRBJ1-6 | TRBV6-5 | CASGPVGRGNSPLHF
TRBJ2-3 | TRBV6-1 | CASMRGTDTQYF
TRBJ2-5 | TRBV4-2 | CASSQDLSFTSGSKETQYF
TRBJ1-3 | TRBV10-3 | CAISVPGRSGNTIYF
TRBJ2-7 | TRBV6-1 | CASSEKGASSYEQYF
TRBJ2-7 | TRBV4-2 | CASSQEVGDRAYEQYF
TRBJ2-7 | TRBV6-5 | CASSYSEGYYEQYF
TRBJ2-1 | TRBV27 | CASSLPGQGQFF